The next 22 T cell receptor beta chains were all read from a single sample in a study of T cells in Graves' hyperthyroidism and ophthalmopathy. There were TCR beta CDR3 regions amplified from RNA transcripts. With the HTBI primer set, the TCR CDR3 went through a first round of RT-PCR. TCRdb reanalysed the multiplex PCR reads using MiXCR and keeps one entry per CDR3 protein. The table includes approximately 400,000 distinct CDR3 sequences, about a fifth detected once. Sequencing was done on a sample of blood. The receptors come from a woman aged 18-30 years with Graves' hyperthyroidism.

CDR3 sequence: CASRDRGIEAFF. The CDR3 nucleotides read TGTGCCAGCAGGGACAGGGGCATTGAAGCTTTCTTT. This chain connects TRBV11-2 to TRBJ1-1; 9 nucleotides line up with TRBD1. After removal of 6 bases from V and 7 bases from J, the junction contained 3 bases not matched to a gene. The germline CDR1 and CDR2 sequences are SGHAT and FQNNGV. This CDR3 is 12 amino acids long.

This clonotype has just a few counts. The rearrangement joins TRBV20-1 to TRBJ1-1, with 9 bases lining up with TRBD1. The J segment lost 1 base and the V segment lost 6 bases, leaving 9 bases of the junction unmatched. Germline V gene lookup returns CDR1 DFQATT and CDR2 SNEGSKA (reference sequence). The CDR3 runs to 15 residues. Here the CDR3 reads CSAKTGGAGNTEAFF. In DNA, the CDR3 is TGCAGTGCCAAAACAGGGGGCGCCGGGAACACTGAAGCTTTCTTT.

This clonotype was detected ten times or more. This chain uses TRBV10-3 with TRBJ1-2; TRBD1 is a possible D gene (6 bases). Germline lookup yields CDR1 ENHRY and CDR2 SYGVKD. V lost 0 bases and J 8 bases, leaving 19 bases between the germline ends. The CDR3 loop spans 16 amino acids. CDR3 amino acids: CAISESTVYRAGGYTF. CDR3 coding DNA: TGTGCCATCAGTGAGTCGACAGTTTACAGGGCGGGAGGCTACACCTTC.

This clonotype was seen ten or more times. This chain uses TRBV2 with TRBJ1-1; D call uncertain. Germline assignment: CDR1 SNHLY and CDR2 FYNNEI. V was shortened by 6 bases and J by 5 bases, with 13 bases between the two germline ends. This CDR3 is built from 13 residues. The DNA for the CDR3 is TGTGCCAGCAGCGTCGACGGGAGGACTGAAGCTTTCTTT. Protein product: CASSVDGRTEAFF.

The V gene is TRBV30, the J gene TRBJ2-7; tentatively, D is TRBD1 or TRBD2 (6 bases each). The CDR3 is made up of 16 amino acids. V was trimmed by 3 bases and J by 4 bases, leaving 22 bases between them. Germline assignment: CDR1 GTSNPN and CDR2 SVGIG (reference sequence). Here the CDR3 DNA reads TGTGCCTGGAGGGGGGGCCCCCAGGTTTTTGGTTACGAGCAGTACTTC. Its translation is CAWRGGPQVFGYEQYF.

A note on this clonotype: The junction departs from germline at one end; a sequencing error may be responsible. V gene TRBV7-2 combines with J gene TRBJ2-7; 7 nucleotides match TRBD1. The CDR3 loop spans 14 amino acids. CDR1 is SGHTA, CDR2 FQGNSA, per germline. The CDR3 loop is CASSQDRLVYEQYF. As DNA, the CDR3 is TGCGCCAGCAGCCAGGACAGGCTGGTCTACGAGCAGTACTTC.

This clonotype was counted at least ten times. The rearrangement joins TRBV14 to TRBJ2-5; 8 nucleotides agree with TRBD1. This CDR3 region has 15 residues. V trimming: 5 bases; J trimming: 2 bases; junction bases outside the gene matches: 7. Looked up from germline, CDR1 is SGHDN and CDR2 is FVKESK. This CDR3 is CASSNFRDRQETQYF. CDR3 coding DNA: TGTGCCAGCAGCAATTTCCGGGACAGGCAAGAGACCCAGTACTTC. Looking up the rest from reference TRBV14 and TRBJ2-5 gives the full variable domain: EAGVTQFPSHSVIEKGQTVTLRCDPISGHDNLYWYRRVMGKEIKFLLHFVKESKQDESGMPNNRFLAERTGGTYSTLKVQPAELEDSGVYFCASSNFRDRQETQYFGPGTRLLVL.

This clonotype was observed many times. The chain employs TRBV27 and TRBJ2-1; D is perhaps TRBD1 (5 bases). Germline CDR1 reads MNHEY; CDR2 reads SMNVEV (reference sequence). This CDR3 is built from 14 residues. Trimming left V 5 bases short and J 5 bases short, with 13 bases between. The CDR3: CASSGAIFDNEQFF. In nucleotides, the CDR3 is TGTGCCAGCAGTGGGGCGATCTTCGACAATGAGCAGTTCTTC.

This chain links TRBV6-2 or TRBV6-3 with TRBJ1-1, with D perhaps TRBD1 (5 bases). CDR1 is MNHEY, CDR2 SVGEGT, per germline. V gave up 0 bases and J gave up 0 bases, with 11 bases separating them. This CDR3 is 16 amino acids long. CDR3 nucleotide sequence: TGTGCCAGCAGTTACTCGAGTCAGGGCATGAACACTGAAGCTTTCTTT. Its protein product is CASSYSSQGMNTEAFF.

There are many counts of this clonotype. The chain employs TRBV4-1 and TRBJ1-1; D possibly corresponds to TRBD1 (5 bases). In germline, CDR1 is MGHRA, CDR2 YSYEKL. The CDR3 totals 16 residues. The V end was cut by 3 bases, the J end by 0 bases, with 14 bases between. The CDR3 sequence: CASSHLGGRMNTEAFF. As DNA, the CDR3 is TGCGCCAGCAGCCACCTGGGGGGACGGATGAACACTGAAGCTTTCTTT.

This clonotype was seen a single time. A read error is possible here, since a much larger clone lies one base away. This CDR3 is missing its conserved last phenylalanine or tryptophan, likely due to a read error. This rearrangement joins TRBV19 to TRBJ1-1; D might be TRBD1 (6 bases). In germline, CDR1 is LNHDA, CDR2 SQIVND (reference sequence). Trimming pared 7 bases from V and 5 bases from J, leaving 14 bases between. The CDR3 is 13 residues long. The chain's CDR3 is CASTVGGGTEAFV. The DNA of the CDR3 is TGTGCCAGTACAGTAGGAGGGGGAACTGAAGCTTTCGTT.

This clonotype was detected many times. This rearrangement joins TRBV7-8 to TRBJ2-7; D is tentatively TRBD1 or TRBD2 (5 bases each). CDR3 size: 14 residues. CDR1 SGHVS and CDR2 FQNEAQ come from the germline V gene. Trimming stripped 5 bases from V and 2 bases from J, with 13 bases between. The CDR3 loop is CASSPGRRTYEQYF. CDR3 sequence (DNA): TGTGCCAGCAGCCCGGGACGGAGAACCTACGAGCAGTACTTC.

This clonotype was seen many times. This chain connects TRBV15 to TRBJ1-2; 7 positions match TRBD1. V lost 1 base to trimming and J lost 0 bases; unmatched junction nucleotides: 2. Germline CDR1 reads LNHNV; CDR2 reads YYDKDF (reference sequence). The CDR3 has 15 amino acids. CDR3 amino acids: CATSRGQGANYGYTF. The CDR3 coding sequence is TGTGCCACCAGCAGAGGTCAGGGGGCTAACTATGGCTACACCTTC.

In the case of this clonotype: An end of the junction differs from the germline gene, which may be a read error. The chain's CDR3 is CASSASGGANEQCF. In DNA, the CDR3 is TGTGCCAGCAGCGCCAGCGGGGGGGCCAACGAGCAGTGCTTC. The J gene is TRBJ2-7, the V gene TRBV9; 10 positions match TRBD2. In germline, CDR1 is SGDLS, CDR2 YYNGEE. The CDR3 loop spans 14 amino acids.

This clonotype was found many times. This sequence joins TRBV20-1 and TRBJ1-2; 9 bases map to TRBD1. There are 14 residues in the CDR3. V gave up 5 bases and J gave up 3 bases; unmatched junction bases: 7. Germline V gene sequence: CDR1 DFQATT, CDR2 SNEGSKA (reference sequence). CDR3 loop: CSARRQGEYYGYTF. The DNA of the CDR3 is TGCAGTGCTCGCCGACAGGGGGAATACTATGGCTACACCTTC.

The table lists this clonotype with many counts. The V call is TRBV2, the J call TRBJ1-1; unclear D gene. V was trimmed by 7 bases and J by 4 bases, leaving 10 bases between them. This CDR3 is 12 amino acids long. Germline CDR1 reads SNHLY; CDR2 reads FYNNEI. CDR3 loop: CASNWEGTEAFF. The CDR3 DNA reads as TGTGCCAGCAATTGGGAGGGCACTGAAGCTTTCTTT.

This chain links TRBV11-1 with TRBJ2-2; TRBD1 or TRBD2 may be the D gene (5 bases each). V was trimmed by 0 bases and J by 5 bases, leaving 28 bases between them. Germline values: CDR1 SGHAT, CDR2 FQDESV (reference sequence). The CDR3 has 21 amino acids. CDR3 nucleotide sequence: TGTGCCAGCAGCTTAGCGCTTCTACGGGGCCCAAGGGGCGCGGCGACCGGGGAGCTGTTTTTT. Protein sequence: CASSLALLRGPRGAATGELFF. Based on the CDR3 plus reference TRBV11-1 and TRBJ2-2, the full variable domain is EAEVAQSPRYKITEKSQAVAFWCDPISGHATLYWYRQILGQGPELLVQFQDESVVDDSQLPKDRFSAERLKGVDSTLKIQPAELGDSAMYLCASSLALLRGPRGAATGELFFGEGSRLTVL.

A remark on this clonotype: A read error may be the cause here, since a much bigger clone is one base away. This chain connects TRBV6-5 to TRBJ1-1; D is unclear. The CDR3 loop spans 13 amino acids. Germline V gene data show CDR1 as MNHEY and CDR2 as SVGAGI. The CDR3 here is CASSYIRSSEACF. The CDR3 DNA sequence: TGTGCCAGCAGTTACATACGGTCCTCTGAAGCTTGCTTT.

The rearrangement uses TRBV27 and TRBJ2-2; the match to TRBD2 covers 16 bases. CDR1 and CDR2 (germline): MNHEY, SMNVEV (reference sequence). The V and J ends lost 4 bases and 6 bases, in that order; junction bases with no gene match: 8. This CDR3 region has 18 residues. Here the CDR3 reads CASSSVGTSGGAAGELFF. The CDR3 coding sequence is TGTGCCAGCAGTTCCGTCGGGACTAGCGGGGGGGCCGCCGGGGAGCTGTTTTTT.

This clonotype has at least ten counts. The rearrangement uses TRBV29-1 and TRBJ1-1; D not certain. CDR1 is SQVTM and CDR2 is ANQGSEA in the germline V gene. The CDR3 is 15 amino acids. Trimming removed 6 bases at V and 3 bases at J, with 20 bases between. CDR3 sequence (DNA): TGCAGCGTCCTAGGAGCGGTGAGTTCGGACACTGAAGCTTTCTTT. Amino acids: CSVLGAVSSDTEAFF.

The table lists this clonotype with many counts. This chain joins TRBV6-1 and TRBJ1-6; 7 bases fit TRBD1. CDR1 and CDR2 (germline): MNHNS, SASEGT. The CDR3 contains 14 residues. V trimming: 6 bases; J trimming: 7 bases; junction bases outside the gene matches: 6. The CDR3 sequence is CASRGTDRNSPLHF. DNA of the CDR3: TGTGCCAGCAGAGGGACAGATAGAAATTCACCCCTCCACTTT.

The genes are TRBV14 and TRBJ1-1; TRBD1 might be the D (6 bases). The CDR3 spans 17 residues. The germline V gene has CDR1 SGHDN and CDR2 FVKESK. V was trimmed by 1 base and J by 0 bases, leaving 15 bases between them. CDR3 DNA sequence: TGTGCCAGCAGCCAAGTTGGGGGCAGACCCATGAACACTGAAGCTTTCTTT. This gives the protein CASSQVGGRPMNTEAFF.